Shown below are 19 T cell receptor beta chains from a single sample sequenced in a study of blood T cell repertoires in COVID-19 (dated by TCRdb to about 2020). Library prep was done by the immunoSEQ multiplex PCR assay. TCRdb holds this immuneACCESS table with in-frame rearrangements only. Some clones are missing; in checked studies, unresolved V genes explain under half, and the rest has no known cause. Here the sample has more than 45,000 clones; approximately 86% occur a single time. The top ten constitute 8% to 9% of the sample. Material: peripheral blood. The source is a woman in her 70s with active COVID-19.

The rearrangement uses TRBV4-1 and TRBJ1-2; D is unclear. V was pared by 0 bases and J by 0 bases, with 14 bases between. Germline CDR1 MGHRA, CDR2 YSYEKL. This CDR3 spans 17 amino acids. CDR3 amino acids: CASSQENWYTPNYGYTF. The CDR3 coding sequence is TGCGCCAGCAGCCAAGAGAATTGGTACACCCCTAACTATGGCTACACCTTC.

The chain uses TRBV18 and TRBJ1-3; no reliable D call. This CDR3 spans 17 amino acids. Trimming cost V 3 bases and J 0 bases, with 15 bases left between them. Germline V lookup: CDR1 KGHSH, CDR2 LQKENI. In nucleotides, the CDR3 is TGTGCCAGCTCACCTCCCGGCGGAGATTACTCTGGAAACACCATATATTTT. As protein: CASSPPGGDYSGNTIYF.

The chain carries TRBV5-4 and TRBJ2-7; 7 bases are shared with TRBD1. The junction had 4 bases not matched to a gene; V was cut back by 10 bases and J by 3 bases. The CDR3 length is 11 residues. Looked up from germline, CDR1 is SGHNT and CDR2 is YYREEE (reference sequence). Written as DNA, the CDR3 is TGTGCCTTGTCAGGGGGCTACGAGCAGTACTTC. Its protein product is CALSGGYEQYF.

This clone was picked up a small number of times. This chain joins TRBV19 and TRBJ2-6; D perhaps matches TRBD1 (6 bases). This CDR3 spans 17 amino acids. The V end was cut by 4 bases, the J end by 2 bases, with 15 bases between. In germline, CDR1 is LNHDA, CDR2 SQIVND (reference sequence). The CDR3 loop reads CASSTGHRAAGANVLTF. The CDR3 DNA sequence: TGTGCCAGTAGTACGGGACACCGGGCGGCTGGGGCCAACGTCCTGACTTTC.

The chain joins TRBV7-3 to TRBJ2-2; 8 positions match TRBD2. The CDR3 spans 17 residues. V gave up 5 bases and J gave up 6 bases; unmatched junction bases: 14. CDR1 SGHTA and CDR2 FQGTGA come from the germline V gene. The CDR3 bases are TGTGCCAGCAGCCCTGGGGGGACTAGTGTGTCTGCCGGGGAGCTGTTTTTT. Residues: CASSPGGTSVSAGELFF. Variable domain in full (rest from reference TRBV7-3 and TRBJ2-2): GAGVSQTPSNKVTEKGKYVELRCDPISGHTALYWYRQSLGQGPEFLIYFQGTGAADDSGLPNDRFFAVRPEGSVSTLKIQRTERGDSAVYLCASSPGGTSVSAGELFFGEGSRLTVL.

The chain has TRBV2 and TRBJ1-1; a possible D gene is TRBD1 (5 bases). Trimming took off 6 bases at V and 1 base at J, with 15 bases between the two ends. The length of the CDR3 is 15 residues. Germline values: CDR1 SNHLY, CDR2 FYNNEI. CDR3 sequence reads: CASRRRGFGNTEAFF. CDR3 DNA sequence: TGTGCCAGCAGACGAAGGGGTTTCGGGAACACTGAAGCTTTCTTT.

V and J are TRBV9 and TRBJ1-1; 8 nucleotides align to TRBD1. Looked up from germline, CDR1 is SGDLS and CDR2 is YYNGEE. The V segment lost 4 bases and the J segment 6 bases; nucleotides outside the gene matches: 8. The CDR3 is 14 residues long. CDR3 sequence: CASSPRDRGAEAFF. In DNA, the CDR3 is TGTGCCAGCAGCCCTCGCGACAGGGGCGCTGAAGCTTTCTTT.

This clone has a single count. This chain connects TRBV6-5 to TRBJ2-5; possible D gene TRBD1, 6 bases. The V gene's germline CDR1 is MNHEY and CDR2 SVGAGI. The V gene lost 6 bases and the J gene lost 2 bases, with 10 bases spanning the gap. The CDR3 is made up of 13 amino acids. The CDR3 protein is CASRTGLQETQYF. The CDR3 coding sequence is TGTGCCAGCAGAACAGGGCTACAAGAGACCCAGTACTTC.

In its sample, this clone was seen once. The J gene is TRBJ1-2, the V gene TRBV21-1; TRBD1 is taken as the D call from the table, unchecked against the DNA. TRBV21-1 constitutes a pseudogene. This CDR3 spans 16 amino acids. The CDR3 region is CASSTPQDRGDYGYTF. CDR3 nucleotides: TGTGCCAGCAGCACCCCCCAGGACAGGGGGGACTATGGCTACACCTTC.

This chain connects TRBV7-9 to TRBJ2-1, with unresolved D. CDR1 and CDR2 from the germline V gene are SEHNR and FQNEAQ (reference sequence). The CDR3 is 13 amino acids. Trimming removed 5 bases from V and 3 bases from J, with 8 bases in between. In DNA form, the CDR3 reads TGTGCCAGCAGCGCCGGTGACTACAATGAGCAGTTCTTC. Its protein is CASSAGDYNEQFF.

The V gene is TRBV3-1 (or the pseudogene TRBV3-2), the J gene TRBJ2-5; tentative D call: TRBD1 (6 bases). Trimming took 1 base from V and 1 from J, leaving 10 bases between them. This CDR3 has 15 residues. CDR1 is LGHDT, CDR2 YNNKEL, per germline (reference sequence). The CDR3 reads CASSQALGGQETQYF. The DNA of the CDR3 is TGTGCCAGCAGCCAAGCTCTAGGGGGCCAAGAGACCCAGTACTTC.

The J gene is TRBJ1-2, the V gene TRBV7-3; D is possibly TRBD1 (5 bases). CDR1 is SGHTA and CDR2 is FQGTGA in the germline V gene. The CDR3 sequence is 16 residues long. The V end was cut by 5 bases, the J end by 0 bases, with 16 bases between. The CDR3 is CASSPTLDSTNYGYTF. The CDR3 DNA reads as TGTGCCAGCAGCCCAACGCTTGACAGTACTAACTATGGCTACACCTTC.

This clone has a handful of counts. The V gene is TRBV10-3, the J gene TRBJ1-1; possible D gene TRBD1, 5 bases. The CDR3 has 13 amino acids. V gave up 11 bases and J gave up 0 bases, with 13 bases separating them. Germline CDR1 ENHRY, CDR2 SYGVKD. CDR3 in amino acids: CAGSREMNTEAFF. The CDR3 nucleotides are TGTGCCGGCTCCAGGGAAATGAACACTGAAGCTTTCTTT.

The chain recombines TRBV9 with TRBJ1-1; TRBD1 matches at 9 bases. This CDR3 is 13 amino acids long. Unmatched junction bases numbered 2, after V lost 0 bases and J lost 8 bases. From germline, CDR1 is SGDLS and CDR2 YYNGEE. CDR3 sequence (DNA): TGTGCCAGCAGCGTAGACGGGACAGGGGAAGCTTTCTTT. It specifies CASSVDGTGEAFF.

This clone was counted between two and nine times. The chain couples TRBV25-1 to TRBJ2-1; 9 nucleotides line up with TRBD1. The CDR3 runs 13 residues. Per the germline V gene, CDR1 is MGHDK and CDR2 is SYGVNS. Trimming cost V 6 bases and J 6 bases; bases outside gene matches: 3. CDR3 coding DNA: TGTGCCAGCAGAAGGACAGGGGTCAATGAGCAGTTCTTC. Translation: CASRRTGVNEQFF. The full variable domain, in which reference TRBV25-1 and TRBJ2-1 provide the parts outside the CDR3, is EADIYQTPRYLVIGTGKKITLECSQTMGHDKMYWYQQDPGMELHLIHYSYGVNSTEKGDLSSESTVSRIRTEHFPLTLESARPSHTSQYLCASRRTGVNEQFFGPGTRLTVL.

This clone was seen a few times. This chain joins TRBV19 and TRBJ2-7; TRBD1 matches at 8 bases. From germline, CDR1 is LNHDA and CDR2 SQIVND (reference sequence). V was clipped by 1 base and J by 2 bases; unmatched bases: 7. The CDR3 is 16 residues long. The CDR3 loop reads CASSIASTGDPYEQYF. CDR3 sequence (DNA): TGTGCCAGTAGTATAGCCTCGACAGGGGACCCCTACGAGCAGTACTTC.

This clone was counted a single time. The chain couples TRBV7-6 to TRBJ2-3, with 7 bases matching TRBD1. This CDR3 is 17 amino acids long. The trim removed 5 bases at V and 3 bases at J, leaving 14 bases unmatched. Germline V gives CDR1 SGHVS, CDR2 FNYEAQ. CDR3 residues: CASSPRTGLTFTDTQYF. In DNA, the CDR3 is TGTGCCAGCAGCCCACGGACAGGTTTAACGTTTACAGATACGCAGTATTTT.

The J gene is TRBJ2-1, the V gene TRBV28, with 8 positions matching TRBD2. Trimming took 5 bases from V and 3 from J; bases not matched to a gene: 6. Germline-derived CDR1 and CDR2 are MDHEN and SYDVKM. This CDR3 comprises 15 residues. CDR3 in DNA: TGTGCCAGCAGTCCTCCGGGACTAGTCTACAATGAGCAGTTCTTC. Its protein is CASSPPGLVYNEQFF. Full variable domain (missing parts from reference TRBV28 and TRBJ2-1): DVKVTQSSRYLVKRTGEKVFLECVQDMDHENMFWYRQDPGLGLRLIYFSYDVKMKEKGDIPEGYSVSREKKERFSLILESASTNQTSMYLCASSPPGLVYNEQFFGPGTRLTVL.

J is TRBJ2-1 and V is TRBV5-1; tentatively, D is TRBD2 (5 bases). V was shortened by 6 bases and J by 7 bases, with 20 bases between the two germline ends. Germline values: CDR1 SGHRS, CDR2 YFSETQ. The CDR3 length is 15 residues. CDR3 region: CASTRILGSSNEQFF. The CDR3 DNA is TGCGCCAGCACCCGTATACTAGGTTCTAGTAATGAGCAGTTCTTC.